This T cell receptor beta chain was profiled in a study of blood T cell repertoires in COVID-19. The CDR3 extends over 15 amino acids. Germline lookup yields CDR1 GTSNPN and CDR2 SVGIG (reference sequence). The germline V and J ends were trimmed by 5 bases and 0 bases, with 11 bases remaining between them. As handled by the study authors: Estimates of nucleated cell counts were drawn from the amplification of reference gene primers. Measured with immunoSEQ multiplex PCR; TCRdb has only the in-frame clones, and not every one. Clone size and the V and J calls come from that table; the DNA yielded D and trimming. The table records some 670,000 clones, about 87% of them present only once.

The V call is TRBV30, the J call TRBJ1-6; D remains unclear. The material sequenced was peripheral blood. This receptor was identified in a woman aged 18-29 years with acute or convalescent COVID-19. In DNA, the CDR3 is TGTGCCTGGGCATCGCGCGTCTCCTATAATTCACCCCTCCACTTT. Protein product: CAWASRVSYNSPLHF.